Shown below are 14 T cell receptor beta chains from a single sample sequenced in a study of T cells expressing NK-cell markers. TCRdb reworked the 5' RACE reads into one entry per CDR3 protein, no DNA. The specimen's table records 300,000 to 500,000 distinct CDR3 sequences. Sequencing was performed on blood T cells: a sorted CD56 or NKG2C T cell subset, CD4+ or CD8+ T cells, or bulk PBMC T cells (not recorded which). Every receptor here comes from a woman aged 45 to 65 in good health.

The CDR3 loop reads CATSDPLGQYNQPQHF. V and J are TRBV24-1 and TRBJ1-5; TCRdb designates TRBD1, a call that cannot be tested without DNA. The CDR3 totals 16 residues. CDR1 and CDR2 (germline): KGHDR, SFDVKD.

This chain links TRBV29-1 with TRBJ1-1. Per germline, CDR1 SQVTM and CDR2 ANQGSEA. The CDR3 has 15 amino acids. CDR3: CSATRDRGWGTEAFF.

This rearrangement joins TRBV20-1 to TRBJ2-7; absent DNA, TCRdb's TRBD1 call cannot be checked. This CDR3 is built from 14 residues. Germline V lookup: CDR1 DFQATT, CDR2 SNEGSKA (reference sequence). The CDR3 loop reads CSARDGQAYYEQYF.

The chain recombines TRBV5-1 with TRBJ2-1. The V gene's germline CDR1 is SGHRS and CDR2 YFSETQ. This CDR3 comprises 15 residues. This chain's CDR3 is CASSLAIGSYNEQFF. Variable domain in full (rest from reference TRBV5-1 and TRBJ2-1): KAGVTQTPRYLIKTRGQQVTLSCSPISGHRSVSWYQQTPGQGLQFLFEYFSETQRNKGNFPGRFSGRQFSNSRSEMNVSTLELGDSALYLCASSLAIGSYNEQFFGPGTRLTVL.

The chain joins TRBV12-3 or TRBV12-4 to TRBJ2-5; the TCRdb D gene call, TRBD1, has no DNA to confirm it. This CDR3 spans 13 amino acids. The CDR3 loop is CASSLARGETQYF.

The chain combines TRBV15 with TRBJ2-7; without DNA, the TCRdb call of TRBD1 cannot be checked. CDR1 and CDR2 (germline): LNHNV, YYDKDF (reference sequence). The CDR3 loop spans 14 amino acids. CDR3 residues: CATSRDSRVDEQYF.

The rearrangement links TRBV4-2 to TRBJ2-1. This CDR3 spans 11 amino acids. In germline, CDR1 is LGHNA, CDR2 YNFKEQ. The chain's CDR3 is CASSQDRRKFF.

The chain employs TRBV11-2 and TRBJ1-5. This CDR3 is built from 16 residues. Germline V lookup: CDR1 SGHAT, CDR2 FQNNGV. The CDR3 loop is CASSSLGGGMDQPQHF.

This rearrangement joins TRBV7-2 to TRBJ2-7; TCRdb lists TRBD1, though no DNA is available to test this call. The CDR3 is 15 amino acids. CDR1 and CDR2 (germline): SGHTA, FQGNSA. CDR3 amino acids: CASSLVSGTGQEQYF.

V usage is TRBV4-1 and J usage is TRBJ2-1; no DNA is available, so the TRBD1 call from TCRdb remains unchecked. The germline V gene encodes CDR1 MGHRA and CDR2 YSYEKL. The CDR3 length is 14 residues. The CDR3 here is CASSQPRQAPEQFF.

The chain carries TRBV5-1 and TRBJ2-7. This CDR3 spans 16 amino acids. The germline CDR1 and CDR2 sequences are SGHRS and YFSETQ. The CDR3 loop reads CASSFGLAGNFYEQYF.

This rearrangement joins TRBV3-1 to TRBJ1-2. This CDR3 contains 13 residues. Germline V CDR1 and CDR2: LGHDT, YNNKEL (reference sequence). CDR3 loop: CASSQGRVGGYTF.

This chain uses TRBV7-8 with TRBJ2-1. The germline V gene has CDR1 SGHVS and CDR2 FQNEAQ. The length of the CDR3 is 11 residues. This CDR3 is CASSDYDEQFF. Full variable domain (remainder filled in from reference TRBV7-8 and TRBJ2-1): GAGVSQSPRYKVAKRGQDVALRCDPISGHVSLFWYQQALGQGPEFLTYFQNEAQLDKSGLPSDRFFAERPEGSVSTLKIQRTQQEDSAVYLCASSDYDEQFFGPGTRLTVL.

V usage is TRBV5-5 and J usage is TRBJ2-5; the TCRdb D gene call, TRBD1, has no DNA to confirm it. The germline V gene encodes CDR1 SGHKS and CDR2 YYEKEE (reference sequence). The CDR3 loop spans 15 amino acids. The CDR3 sequence is CASSLDGGGPETQYF. Based on the CDR3 plus reference TRBV5-5 and TRBJ2-5, the full variable domain is DAGVTQSPTHLIKTRGQQVTLRCSPISGHKSVSWYQQVLGQGPQFIFQYYEKEERGRGNFPDRFSARQFPNYSSELNVNALLLGDSALYLCASSLDGGGPETQYFGPGTRLLVL.